The rows below give T cell receptor beta chains drawn from one sample of a study of shared clonotypes between healthy human individuals. Only in-frame clones appear in the TCRdb table, and some are missing; sequencing was by immunoSEQ multiplex PCR. The data hold 1 million to 1.2 million clones, with 77% observed a single time. Source material: memory CD4+ T cells from PBMCs. The receptors were sampled from a man younger than 35 in good health. Some clones in this sample may be carry-over from other donors' samples. Each CDR3 is given with its conserved first and last residue. Each record gives: J gene, D gene, CDR3 length, clone size, V gene, CDR3 protein, CDR3 DNA. The D gene is left open where the match is weak. Part of the rows lack a size; the others show once, few, many or a class for expanded clones.

>TRBJ1-1|-|13|-|TRBV6-4
CASSPQQGTEAFF
TGTGCCAGCAGTCCACAACAGGGCACTGAAGCTTTCTTT
>TRBJ1-1|-|11|-|TRBV20-1
CSAGGWTEAFF
TGCAGTGCTGGAGGTTGGACTGAAGCTTTCTTT
>TRBJ1-1|-|11|-|TRBV19
CASTRSGEAFF
TGTGCCAGTACCCGGTCCGGCGAAGCTTTCTTT
>TRBJ2-7|-|11|-|TRBV14
CASSARREQYF
TGTGCCAGCAGCGCCCGGCGCGAGCAGTACTTC
>TRBJ2-7|-|15|-|TRBV5-1
CASSLPLSGYDEQYF
TGCGCCAGCAGCTTGCCTCTCTCGGGTTATGACGAGCAGTACTTC
>TRBJ2-5|TRBD1|14|once|TRBV2
CASSGLTGVETQYF
TGTGCCAGCAGTGGGTTGACAGGGGTAGAGACCCAGTACTTC
>TRBJ2-7|-|13|-|TRBV7-2
CASSLGGGYEQYF
TGTGCCAGCAGCTTAGGAGGAGGGTACGAGCAGTACTTC
>TRBJ1-1|-|15|-|TRBV4-2
CASSQDLGPITEAFF
TGTGCCAGCAGCCAAGATTTGGGACCGATCACTGAAGCTTTCTTT
>TRBJ1-1|-|14|-|TRBV11-3
CASSLEGGDTEAFF
TGTGCCAGCAGCTTAGAAGGAGGGGACACTGAAGCTTTCTTT
>TRBJ2-7|TRBD2|14|-|TRBV4-1
CASSRGTSGIEQYF
TGCGCCAGCAGCCGCGGGACTAGCGGGATCGAGCAGTACTTC
>TRBJ2-3|-|15|-|TRBV4-1
CASSGSGVWTDTQYF
TGCGCCAGCAGCGGGAGTGGTGTGTGGACAGATACGCAGTATTTT
>TRBJ2-7|-|14|once|TRBV5-5
CASSLHSGVSEQYF
TGTGCCAGCAGCTTGCACTCCGGGGTAAGCGAGCAGTACTTC
>TRBJ2-1|TRBD2|14|-|TRBV2
CASSEREGINEQFF
TGTGCCAGCAGTGAACGGGAGGGTATCAATGAGCAGTTCTTC
>TRBJ1-2|-|13|-|TRBV28
CASSPDSGRSYTF
TGTGCCAGCAGTCCAGACAGCGGAAGGAGCTACACCTTC
>TRBJ1-3|-|17|-|TRBV28
CASSLPSGVTPGNTIYF
TGTGCCAGCAGTTTACCGTCGGGGGTTACGCCTGGAAACACCATATATTTT
>TRBJ2-2|TRBD1|14|-|TRBV7-2
CASSPTGVAGELFF
TGTGCCAGCAGCCCGACAGGGGTAGCCGGGGAGCTGTTTTTT
>TRBJ2-7|TRBD1|16|-|TRBV5-6
CASSLGAGTGTHEQYF
TGTGCCAGCAGCTTGGGAGCCGGGACAGGGACCCACGAGCAGTACTTC
>TRBJ2-7|-|13|-|TRBV19
CASSIMARREQYF
TGTGCCAGTAGTATAATGGCCCGACGGGAGCAGTACTTC
>TRBJ1-2|-|17|few|TRBV9
CASGTGTFGAGSYGYTF
TGTGCCAGCGGCACCGGGACCTTTGGCGCAGGGAGCTATGGCTACACCTTC
>TRBJ2-6|-|16|few|TRBV19
CASKSIGTSGANVLTF
TGTGCCAGTAAGTCAATAGGGACGTCTGGGGCCAACGTCCTGACTTTC
>TRBJ1-2|-|14|once|TRBV30
CAWRGPAPNYGYTF
TGTGCCTGGAGGGGACCGGCGCCTAACTATGGCTACACCTTC
>TRBJ1-2|-|15|-|TRBV2
CASSDLAAFNYGYTF
TGTGCCAGCAGTGATCTTGCAGCCTTTAACTATGGCTACACCTTC
>TRBJ2-1|-|16|-|TRBV5-8
CASSSASAQFLNEQFF
TGTGCCAGCAGCTCGGCTAGCGCCCAGTTTCTCAATGAGCAGTTCTTC
>TRBJ1-2|TRBD1|13|many|TRBV9
CASSGPGQARYTF
TGTGCCAGCAGCGGACCCGGACAGGCCCGCTACACCTTC
>TRBJ1-2|TRBD1|15|-|TRBV28
CASRSMDRAAYGYTF
TGTGCCAGCCGATCTATGGACAGGGCTGCGTATGGCTACACCTTC
>TRBJ2-1|-|13|-|TRBV5-1
CASSLRDGNEQFF
TGCGCCAGCAGCTTGCGGGACGGGAATGAGCAGTTCTTC
>TRBJ1-4|-|15|-|TRBV5-1
CASSLTDTTNEKLFF
TGCGCCAGCAGCTTGACCGACACAACTAATGAAAAACTGTTTTTT
>TRBJ1-4|-|11|-|TRBV20-1
CSAHVGEKLFF
TGCAGTGCCCACGTCGGGGAAAAACTGTTTTTT
>TRBJ1-3|-|15|-|TRBV28
CASRKLGPMGNTIYF
TGTGCCAGCAGGAAATTAGGGCCCATGGGAAACACCATATATTTT
>TRBJ2-3|TRBD2|15|-|TRBV5-1
CASSLVVAGTDTQYF
TGCGCCAGCAGCTTGGTAGTAGCGGGGACAGATACGCAGTATTTT
>TRBJ2-5|TRBD1|15|-|TRBV5-8
CASRQGQRTQETQYF
TGTGCCAGCAGACAGGGACAGCGGACCCAAGAGACCCAGTACTTC
>TRBJ2-3|TRBD2|16|-|TRBV7-3
CASSLGSGSAGDTQYF
TGTGCCAGCAGCTTAGGGAGCGGGAGCGCAGGAGATACGCAGTATTTT
>TRBJ2-3|TRBD2|17|-|TRBV7-8
CASSLPLRLAARGTQYF
TGTGCCAGCAGCTTACCCCTCAGACTAGCGGCTCGGGGTACGCAGTATTTT
>TRBJ2-3|-|15|-|TRBV5-6
CASSFVSASTDTQYF
TGTGCCAGCAGCTTCGTGTCCGCTAGCACAGATACGCAGTATTTT
>TRBJ2-1|-|13|once|TRBV7-9
CASSAPFPDEQFF
TGTGCCAGCAGCGCCCCCTTTCCCGATGAGCAGTTCTTC
>TRBJ1-1|-|14|-|TRBV28
CASSSTTVLTEAFF
TGTGCCAGCAGCTCTACGACAGTTCTCACTGAAGCTTTCTTT
>TRBJ2-2|TRBD1|14|-|TRBV7-3
CASSFTGVTGELFF
TGTGCCAGCAGCTTTACAGGGGTCACCGGGGAGCTGTTTTTT
>TRBJ2-3|-|18|-|TRBV9
CASSVWSGLSPSTDTQYF
TGTGCCAGCAGCGTCTGGAGCGGGCTCTCCCCAAGCACAGATACGCAGTATTTT
>TRBJ2-2|-|16|few|TRBV5-4
CASSSKTERNTGELFF
TGTGCCAGCAGCTCAAAGACAGAACGGAACACCGGGGAGCTGTTTTTT
>TRBJ1-6|-|15|many|TRBV28
CASRMQGTYNSPLHF
TGTGCCAGCCGGATGCAGGGAACCTATAATTCACCCCTCCACTTT
>TRBJ2-5|-|12|-|TRBV18
CASSDKMGTQYF
TGTGCCAGCTCTGACAAAATGGGGACCCAGTACTTC
>TRBJ1-1|-|12|few|TRBV28
CATRGPYTEAFF
TGTGCCACCAGGGGCCCCTACACTGAAGCTTTCTTT
>TRBJ2-2|-|13|few|TRBV28
CASSSTATGELFF
TGTGCCAGCAGTTCGACAGCCACCGGGGAGCTGTTTTTT
>TRBJ2-5|-|11|-|TRBV7-6
CASSRQETQYF
TGTGCCAGCAGCCGACAAGAGACCCAGTACTTC
>TRBJ1-5|-|14|-|TRBV5-1
CASSLGDNWQPQHF
TGCGCCAGCAGCTTGGGTGACAACTGGCAGCCCCAGCATTTT
>TRBJ2-5|-|14|few|TRBV9
CASSSQLGEETQYF
TGTGCCAGCAGCTCACAATTGGGGGAGGAGACCCAGTACTTC
>TRBJ2-5|-|16|-|TRBV11-2
CASSSTTTGVSETQYF
TGTGCCAGCAGCTCGACGACGACAGGCGTTAGCGAGACCCAGTACTTC
>TRBJ1-5|-|15|-|TRBV4-3
CASSQGFAINQPQHF
TGCGCCAGCAGCCAAGGTTTTGCGATTAATCAGCCCCAGCATTTT
>TRBJ2-7|-|13|-|TRBV28
CASITLQGHEQYF
TGTGCCAGCATCACTTTACAGGGACACGAGCAGTACTTC
>TRBJ2-1|-|13|-|TRBV5-8
CASSLARGGEQFF
TGTGCCAGCAGCTTGGCCCGGGGAGGTGAGCAGTTCTTC
>TRBJ1-1|TRBD1|12|many|TRBV5-1
CASRTGDTEAFF
TGCGCCAGTAGGACAGGAGACACTGAAGCTTTCTTT
>TRBJ2-7|-|15|-|TRBV5-5
CASSLVAGVEYEQYF
TGTGCCAGCAGCTTGGTGGCAGGGGTTGAGTACGAGCAGTACTTC
>TRBJ2-7|TRBD1|14|once|TRBV7-9
CASSFGRTGGEQYF
TGTGCCAGCAGCTTTGGACGGACAGGGGGCGAGCAGTACTTC
>TRBJ2-6|-|16|-|TRBV5-1
CASSLEGDSGANVLTF
TGCGCCAGCAGCTTGGAGGGAGACTCTGGGGCCAACGTCCTGACTTTC
>TRBJ1-2|TRBD1|14|-|TRBV6-6
CASSPQGGEYGYTF
TGTGCCAGCAGTCCACAGGGGGGAGAGTATGGCTACACCTTC
>TRBJ2-5|-|14|-|TRBV30
CAWNGGGLQETQYF
TGTGCCTGGAATGGGGGAGGACTCCAAGAGACCCAGTACTTC
>TRBJ2-2|-|16|-|TRBV18
CASSPLEGLNTGELFF
TGTGCCAGCTCCCCCTTAGAGGGGCTTAACACCGGGGAGCTGTTTTTT
>TRBJ2-2|-|11|-|TRBV30
CARRLTGELFF
TGTGCCCGCCGTCTCACCGGGGAGCTGTTTTTT
>TRBJ1-2|-|13|-|TRBV6-5
CASKLDLLGGYTF
TGTGCCAGCAAATTGGACTTATTGGGTGGCTACACCTTC
>TRBJ2-2|TRBD2|16|once|TRBV10-1
CASVGLAGEGTGELFF
TGCGCCAGCGTGGGACTAGCGGGAGAGGGGACCGGGGAGCTGTTTTTT